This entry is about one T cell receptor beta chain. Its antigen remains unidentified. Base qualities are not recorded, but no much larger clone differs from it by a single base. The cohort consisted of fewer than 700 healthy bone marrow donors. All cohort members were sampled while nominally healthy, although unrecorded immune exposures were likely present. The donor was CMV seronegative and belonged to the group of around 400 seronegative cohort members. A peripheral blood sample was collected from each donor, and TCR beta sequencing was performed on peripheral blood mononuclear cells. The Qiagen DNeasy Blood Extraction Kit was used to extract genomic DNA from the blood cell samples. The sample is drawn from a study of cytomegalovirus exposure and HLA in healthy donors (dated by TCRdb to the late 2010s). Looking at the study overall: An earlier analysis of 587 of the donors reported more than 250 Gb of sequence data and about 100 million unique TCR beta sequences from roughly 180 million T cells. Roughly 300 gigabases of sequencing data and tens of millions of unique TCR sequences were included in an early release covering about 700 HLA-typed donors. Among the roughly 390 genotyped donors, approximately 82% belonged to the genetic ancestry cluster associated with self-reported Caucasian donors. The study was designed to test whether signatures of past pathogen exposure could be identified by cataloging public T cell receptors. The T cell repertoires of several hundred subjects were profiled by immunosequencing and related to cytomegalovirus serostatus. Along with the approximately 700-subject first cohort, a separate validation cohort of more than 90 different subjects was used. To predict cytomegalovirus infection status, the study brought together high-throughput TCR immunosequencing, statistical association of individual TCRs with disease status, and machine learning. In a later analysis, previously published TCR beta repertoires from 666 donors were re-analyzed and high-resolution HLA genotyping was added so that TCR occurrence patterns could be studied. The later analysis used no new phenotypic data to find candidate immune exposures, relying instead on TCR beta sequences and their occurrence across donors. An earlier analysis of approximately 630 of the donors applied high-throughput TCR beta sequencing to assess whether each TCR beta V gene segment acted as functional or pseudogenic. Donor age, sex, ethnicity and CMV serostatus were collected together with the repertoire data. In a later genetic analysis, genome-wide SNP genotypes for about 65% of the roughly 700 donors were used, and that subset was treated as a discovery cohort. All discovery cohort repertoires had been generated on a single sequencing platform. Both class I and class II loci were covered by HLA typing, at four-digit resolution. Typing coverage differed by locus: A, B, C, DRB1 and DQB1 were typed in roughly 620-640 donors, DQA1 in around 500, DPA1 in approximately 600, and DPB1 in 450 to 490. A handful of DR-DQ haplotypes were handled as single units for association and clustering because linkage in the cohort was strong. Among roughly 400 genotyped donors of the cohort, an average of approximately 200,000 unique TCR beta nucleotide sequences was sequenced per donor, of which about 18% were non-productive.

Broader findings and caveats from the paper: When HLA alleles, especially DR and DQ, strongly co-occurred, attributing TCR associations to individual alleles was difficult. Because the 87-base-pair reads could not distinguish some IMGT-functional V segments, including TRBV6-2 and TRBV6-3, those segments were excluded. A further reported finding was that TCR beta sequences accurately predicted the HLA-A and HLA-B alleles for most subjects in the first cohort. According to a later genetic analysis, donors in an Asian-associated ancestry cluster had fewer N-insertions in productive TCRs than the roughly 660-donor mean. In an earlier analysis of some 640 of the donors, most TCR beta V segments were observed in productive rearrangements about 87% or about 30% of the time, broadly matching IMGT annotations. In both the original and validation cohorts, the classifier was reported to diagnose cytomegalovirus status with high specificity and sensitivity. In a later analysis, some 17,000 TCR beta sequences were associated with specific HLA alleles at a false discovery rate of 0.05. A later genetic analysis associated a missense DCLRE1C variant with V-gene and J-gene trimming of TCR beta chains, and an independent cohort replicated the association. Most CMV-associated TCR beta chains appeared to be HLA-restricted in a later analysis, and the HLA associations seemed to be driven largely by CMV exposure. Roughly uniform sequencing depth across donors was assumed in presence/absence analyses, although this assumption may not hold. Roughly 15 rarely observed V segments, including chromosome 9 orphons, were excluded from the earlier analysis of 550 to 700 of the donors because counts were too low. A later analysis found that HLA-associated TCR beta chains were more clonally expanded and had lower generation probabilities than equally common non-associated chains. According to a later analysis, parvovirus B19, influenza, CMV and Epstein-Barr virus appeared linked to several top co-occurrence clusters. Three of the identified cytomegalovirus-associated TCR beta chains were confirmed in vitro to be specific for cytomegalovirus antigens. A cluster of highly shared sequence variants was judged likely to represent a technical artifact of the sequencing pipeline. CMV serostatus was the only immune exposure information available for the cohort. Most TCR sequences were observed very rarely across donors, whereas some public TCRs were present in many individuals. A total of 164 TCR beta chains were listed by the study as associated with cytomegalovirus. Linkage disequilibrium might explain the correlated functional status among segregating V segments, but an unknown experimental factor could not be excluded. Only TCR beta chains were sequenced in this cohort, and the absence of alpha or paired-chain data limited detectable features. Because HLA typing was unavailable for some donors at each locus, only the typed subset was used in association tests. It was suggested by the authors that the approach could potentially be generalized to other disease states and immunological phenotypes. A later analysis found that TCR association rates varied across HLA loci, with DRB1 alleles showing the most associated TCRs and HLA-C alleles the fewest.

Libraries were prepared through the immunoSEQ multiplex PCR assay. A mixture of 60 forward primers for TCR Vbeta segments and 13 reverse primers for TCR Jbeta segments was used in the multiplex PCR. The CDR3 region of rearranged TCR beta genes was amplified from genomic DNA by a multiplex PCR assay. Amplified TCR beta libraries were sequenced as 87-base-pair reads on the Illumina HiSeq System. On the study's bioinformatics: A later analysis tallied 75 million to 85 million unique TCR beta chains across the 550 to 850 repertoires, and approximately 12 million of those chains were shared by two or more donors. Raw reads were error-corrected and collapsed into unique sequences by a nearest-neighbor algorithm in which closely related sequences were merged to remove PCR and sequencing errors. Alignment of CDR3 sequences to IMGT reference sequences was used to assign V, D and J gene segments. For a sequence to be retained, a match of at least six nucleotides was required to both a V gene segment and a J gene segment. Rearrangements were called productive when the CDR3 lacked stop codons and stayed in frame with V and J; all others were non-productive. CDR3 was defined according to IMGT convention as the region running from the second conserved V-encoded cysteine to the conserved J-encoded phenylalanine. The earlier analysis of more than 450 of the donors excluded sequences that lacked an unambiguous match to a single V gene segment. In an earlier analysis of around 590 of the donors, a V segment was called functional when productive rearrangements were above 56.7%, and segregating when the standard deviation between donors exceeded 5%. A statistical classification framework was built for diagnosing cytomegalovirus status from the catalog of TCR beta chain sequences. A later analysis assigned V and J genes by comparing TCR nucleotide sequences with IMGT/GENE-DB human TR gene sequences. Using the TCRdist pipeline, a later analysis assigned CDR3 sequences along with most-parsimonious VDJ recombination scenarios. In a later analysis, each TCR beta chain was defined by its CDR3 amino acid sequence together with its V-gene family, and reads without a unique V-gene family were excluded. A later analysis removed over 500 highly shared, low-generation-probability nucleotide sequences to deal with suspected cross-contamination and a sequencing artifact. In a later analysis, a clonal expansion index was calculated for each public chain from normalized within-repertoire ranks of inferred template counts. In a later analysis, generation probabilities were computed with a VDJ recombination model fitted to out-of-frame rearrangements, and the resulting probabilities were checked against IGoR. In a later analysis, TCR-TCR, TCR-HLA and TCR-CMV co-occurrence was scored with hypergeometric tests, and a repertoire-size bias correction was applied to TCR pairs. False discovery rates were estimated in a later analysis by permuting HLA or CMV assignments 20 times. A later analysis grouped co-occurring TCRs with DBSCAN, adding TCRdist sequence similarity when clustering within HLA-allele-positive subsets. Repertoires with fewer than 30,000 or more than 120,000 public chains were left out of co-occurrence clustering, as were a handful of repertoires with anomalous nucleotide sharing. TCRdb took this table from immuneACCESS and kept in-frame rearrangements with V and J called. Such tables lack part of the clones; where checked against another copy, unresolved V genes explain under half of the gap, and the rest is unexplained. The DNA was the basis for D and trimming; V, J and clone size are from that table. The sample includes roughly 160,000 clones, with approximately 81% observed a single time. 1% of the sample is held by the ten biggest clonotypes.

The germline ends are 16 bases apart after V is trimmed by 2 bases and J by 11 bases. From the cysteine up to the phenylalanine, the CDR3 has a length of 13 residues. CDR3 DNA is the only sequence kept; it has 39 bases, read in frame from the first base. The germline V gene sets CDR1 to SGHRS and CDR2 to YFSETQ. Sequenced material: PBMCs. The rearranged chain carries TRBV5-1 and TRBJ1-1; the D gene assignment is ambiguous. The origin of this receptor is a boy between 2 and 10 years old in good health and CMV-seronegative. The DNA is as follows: TGCGCCAGCAGCTTTTCAAATTTGACTTACGCTTTCTTT. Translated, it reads CASSFSNLTYAFF.